The 20 T cell receptor beta chains listed next were all sequenced from one sample in a study of T cells in women clearing cervical HPV infection (dated by TCRdb to the late 2010s). Preparation of the library involved the immunoSEQ multiplex PCR assay. TCRdb stores this immuneACCESS table with in-frame sequences only. Part of the clones is absent; in the studies checked, under half of the shortfall reflects unresolved V genes, and no reason is known for the rest. The sample's table lists a count of about 20,000 clones. In total, the top ten clones hold about 5% of the sample. Sequencing was done on a sample of blood buffy coat. These receptors originate from a woman between 18 and 69 years old with a cervical HPV16 infection that either progressed to CIN3+ or cleared (not recorded which).

Turning to this clone: Sequencing ends 3 residues short of the CDR3 end; the germline J gene provides the rest. The genes are TRBV5-1 and TRBJ2-7; tentatively, D is TRBD1 (6 bases). The CDR3 extends over 14 amino acids. CDR1 and CDR2 from the germline V gene are SGHRS and YFSETQ. V was clipped by 0 bases and J by 5 bases, with 12 bases between them. The CDR3: CASSLAGTHDEQYF. Partial CDR3 DNA: TGCGCCAGCAGCTTGGCCGGGACACACGACGAG.

Comment on this clone: Read coverage stops 3 residues before the CDR3 terminus; the germline J gene supplies the remainder. The genes are TRBV6-2 or TRBV6-3 and TRBJ1-5, with D perhaps TRBD1 (5 bases). This CDR3 is 13 amino acids long. Trimming shortened V by 0 bases and J by 6 bases, and 6 bases separated the two germline ends. The germline CDR1 and CDR2 sequences are MNHEY and SVGEGT. The sequenced CDR3 bases are TGTGCCAGCAGTTACTCCAGGGTTCAGCCC. Amino acid sequence: CASSYSRVQP. The full CDR3 is CASSYSRVQPQHF.

On this clone itself: Coverage ceases 3 residues before the CDR3 finishes, and the germline J gene fills in the end. This sequence joins TRBV20-1 and TRBJ2-3; TRBD2 matches at 7 bases. Germline V CDR1 and CDR2: DFQATT, SNEGSKA (reference sequence). Germline trimming cut 7 bases from V and 4 bases from J; bases unmatched to any gene: 11. This CDR3 spans 14 amino acids. The CDR3 DNA, read in part, is TGCAGTGGCCATTGGCGGGAGAGGTCAGATACG. Its protein is CSGHWRERSDT. The entire CDR3 protein reads CSGHWRERSDTQYF.

As regards this clone: The read ends 3 residues shy of where the CDR3 ends; the end is completed using the germline J gene. The rearrangement links TRBV29-1 to TRBJ1-5; D is possibly TRBD1 (6 bases). CDR3 length: 13 amino acids. The V gene lost 3 bases and the J gene lost 4 bases, with 10 bases spanning the gap. The V gene's germline CDR1 is SQVTM and CDR2 ANQGSEA. The sequenced CDR3 bases are TGCAGCGTTGAGGGGGGGCGAAATCAGCCC. Translation: CSVEGGRNQP. The whole CDR3 is CSVEGGRNQPQHF.

For this clone: The CDR3 end falls 3 residues outside the read, so it is completed with the germline J gene. This chain joins TRBV19 and TRBJ2-1, with 7 bases that match TRBD2. Germline assignment: CDR1 LNHDA and CDR2 SQIVND (reference sequence). Losses at the gene ends were 4 bases for V and 2 bases for J; bases not matched to a gene: 2. This CDR3 spans 14 amino acids. The sequenced part of the CDR3 DNA is TGTGCCAGTAGTAGCGGGAGCCCCTACAATGAG. The encoded protein is CASSSGSPYNE. The whole CDR3 is CASSSGSPYNEQFF.

About this clone itself: The CDR3 goes on 3 residues after the read ends, and that part is filled in from the germline J gene. The J gene is TRBJ2-2, the V gene TRBV6-2 or TRBV6-3, with 7 bases matching TRBD2. V gave up 0 bases and J gave up 6 bases; unmatched junction bases: 4. This CDR3 region has 15 residues. Germline-derived CDR1 and CDR2 are MNHEY and SVGEGT. Incomplete CDR3 DNA: TGTGCCAGCAGTTACTCTAGCGGGTTTTCCGGGGAG. Protein product: CASSYSSGFSGE. The complete CDR3 protein is CASSYSSGFSGELFF.

In regard to this clone: An end of the junction does not agree with germline; a read error may underlie this. The read ends 3 residues early relative to the CDR3; the germline J gene fills the gap. The chain couples TRBV7-7 to TRBJ2-7, with D perhaps matching TRBD1 (6 bases). The CDR3 spans 14 residues. Germline values: CDR1 SSHAT, CDR2 FNYEAQ (reference sequence). The CDR3: CASSLGQSSYEQYF. Partial CDR3 DNA: TGTGCTAGCAGCTTAGGACAGAGCTCCTACGAG.

In the case of this clone: The read is 3 residues too short to cover the CDR3 end, so that end is filled in from the germline J gene. This rearrangement joins TRBV19 to TRBJ2-2; 9 bases fit TRBD1. CDR1 LNHDA and CDR2 SQIVND come from the germline V gene (reference sequence). This CDR3 has 15 amino acids. After removal of 5 bases from V and 6 bases from J, the junction contained 7 bases not matched to a gene. CDR3 amino acids: CASSWGQGRAGELFF. The DNA read from the CDR3 is TGTGCCAGTAGTTGGGGACAGGGACGGGCCGGGGAG. Filled out from reference TRBV19 and TRBJ2-2, the complete variable domain reads DGGITQSPKYLFRKEGQNVTLSCEQNLNHDAMYWYRQDPGQGLRLIYYSQIVNDFQKGDIAEGYSVSREKKESFPLTVTSAQKNPTAFYLCASSWGQGRAGELFFGEGSRLTVL.

As regards this clone: The read finishes 3 residues shy of the CDR3 end, and the germline J gene is used to complete it. The chain couples TRBV2 to TRBJ2-3; 9 bases align to TRBD1. There are 15 residues in the CDR3. Losses at the gene ends were 2 bases for V and 5 bases for J; bases not matched to a gene: 5. Germline CDR1 and CDR2: SNHLY and FYNNEI. CDR3 bases read: TGTGCCAGCAGTGAACGGACAGGGGTGAAAGATACG. This sequence encodes CASSERTGVKDT. The CDR3 as a whole reads CASSERTGVKDTQYF.

On this clone: With the read ending 3 residues before the CDR3 end, the germline J gene is used to fill in that end. This chain joins TRBV28 and TRBJ2-2; 11 bases align to TRBD1. Trimming cost V 6 bases and J 3 bases; bases outside gene matches: 6. This CDR3 is built from 16 residues. Germline V gene lookup returns CDR1 MDHEN and CDR2 SYDVKM. The CDR3 sequence: CASSLGTGGYTGELFF. The CDR3 bases that were read are TGTGCCAGCAGCCTTGGGACAGGGGGGTACACCGGGGAG.

About this clone: The read terminates 3 residues before the CDR3 end, so the remaining end is supplied by the germline J gene. V usage is TRBV5-1 and J usage is TRBJ2-1; 10 positions agree with TRBD2. J gave up 7 bases and V 7 bases, and 11 bases lay outside the gene matches. The CDR3 runs to 15 residues. Per the germline V gene, CDR1 is SGHRS and CDR2 is YFSETQ. The CDR3 loop is CASSQRLAGLNEQFF. CDR3 bases read: TGCGCCAGCTCCCAACGACTAGCGGGTTTGAATGAG.

To note about this clone: The CDR3 extends 3 residues past the end of the read, so its final part is completed from the germline J gene. The chain joins TRBV6-1 to TRBJ2-7, with TRBD1 matching 7 bases. Germline V gene lookup returns CDR1 MNHNS and CDR2 SASEGT. CDR3 size: 15 residues. V lost 3 bases to trimming and J lost 1 base; unmatched junction nucleotides: 6. CDR3 protein: CASSERTGNSYEQYF. Incomplete CDR3 DNA: TGTGCCAGCAGTGAGAGGACAGGAAATTCCTACGAG.

Details on this clone: The read falls 3 residues short of the CDR3 end, and the missing part is taken from the germline J gene. The chain carries TRBV5-1 and TRBJ2-7; D is perhaps TRBD2 (5 bases). The V gene's germline CDR1 is SGHRS and CDR2 YFSETQ. The germline V and J ends were trimmed by 0 bases and 4 bases, with 8 bases remaining between them. The CDR3 loop spans 13 amino acids. The CDR3 loop reads CASSLAGEYEQYF. The sequenced CDR3 bases are TGCGCCAGCAGCTTGGCCGGGGAGTACGAG.

Worth noting for this clone: The read ends 3 residues shy of where the CDR3 ends; the end is completed using the germline J gene. The chain has TRBV2 and TRBJ1-5; TRBD1 is a possible D gene (5 bases). This CDR3 has 15 residues. Trimming stripped 4 bases from V and 6 bases from J, with 16 bases between. The V gene's germline CDR1 is SNHLY and CDR2 FYNNEI. CDR3 DNA (partial): TGTGCCAGCAGTGGGGAGACGGGGGAGGCTCAGCCC. This gives the protein CASSGETGEAQP. The entire CDR3 is CASSGETGEAQPQHF.

With respect to this clone: Coverage ceases 3 residues before the CDR3 finishes, and the germline J gene fills in the end. This chain connects TRBV28 to TRBJ1-2; D remains unclear. This CDR3 has 12 amino acids. With 5 bases removed from V and 4 bases from J, the gap between germline ends came to 8 bases. Germline V lookup: CDR1 MDHEN, CDR2 SYDVKM. The CDR3 protein is CASSPKTYGYTF. The sequenced CDR3 bases are TGTGCCAGCAGTCCTAAAACCTATGGC.

About this clone: The read stops 3 residues short of the end of the CDR3; the missing end is completed from the germline J gene. This rearrangement joins TRBV20-1 to TRBJ1-1, with D possibly being TRBD1 (5 bases). V gave up 6 bases and J gave up 3 bases, with 5 bases separating them. The CDR3 has 10 amino acids. Germline CDR1 DFQATT, CDR2 SNEGSKA (reference sequence). Here the CDR3 reads CSAQDTEAFF. The sequenced part of the CDR3 DNA is TGCAGTGCACAGGACACTGAA.

On this clone itself: The CDR3 end lies 3 residues beyond the end of the read and is filled in from the germline J gene. The chain is built from TRBV4-2 and TRBJ1-5; the D gene is possibly TRBD1 (6 bases). V lost 4 bases, J lost 2 bases, and 21 bases lay in between. The CDR3 has 18 residues. Per germline, CDR1 LGHNA and CDR2 YNFKEQ. The sequenced CDR3 bases are TGTGCCAGCAGCCCTCCCGCGGGGGGCCCTGGGGGCAATCAGCCC. It codes for CASSPPAGGPGGNQP. The CDR3, in full, reads CASSPPAGGPGGNQPQHF.

Remarks on this clone: The sample carries other DNA sequences with the same CDR3. The sequenced part of the CDR3 DNA is TGTGCCAGCTCCCCCCCGTGGGCGTGGGGCCGCGATGAAAAA. This gives the protein CASSPPWAWGRDEK. From start to end, the CDR3 is CASSPPWAWGRDEKLFF. V and J are TRBV18 and TRBJ1-4; possibly TRBD1 for D (5 bases). The observed sequence ends 3 residues before the CDR3 terminus, with the missing tail filled in from the germline J gene. Germline V gene lookup returns CDR1 KGHSH and CDR2 LQKENI. V gave up 6 bases and J gave up 6 bases, with 23 bases separating them. The CDR3 contains 17 residues.

About this clone itself: With the read ending 3 residues before the CDR3 end, the germline J gene is used to fill in that end. This chain uses TRBV12-5 with TRBJ2-1; 9 bases map to TRBD2. CDR3 size: 21 residues. In germline, CDR1 is LGHNT, CDR2 FRNRAP. The J segment lost 7 bases and the V segment lost 0 bases, leaving 22 bases of the junction unmatched. CDR3 sequence: CASGLVLFQGRPGLAGNEQFF. The DNA read from the CDR3 is TGTGCTAGTGGTTTGGTACTGTTCCAGGGGAGGCCGGGACTAGCAGGGAATGAG.

As to this clone: The read falls 3 residues short of the CDR3 end, and the missing part is taken from the germline J gene. Other DNA sequences within the sample encode an identical CDR3. V usage is TRBV13 and J usage is TRBJ2-7; D gene ambiguous. The CDR3 is 12 amino acids. Germline CDR1 is PRHDT and CDR2 is FYEKMQ (reference sequence). The germline V and J ends were trimmed by 0 bases and 3 bases, with 3 bases remaining between them. The sequenced CDR3 bases are TGTGCCAGCAGCTTAGGTCGCTACGAG. This translates into CASSLGRYE. From start to end, the CDR3 is CASSLGRYEQYF. Full variable domain (remainder filled in from reference TRBV13 and TRBJ2-7): AAGVIQSPRHLIKEKRETATLKCYPIPRHDTVYWYQQGPGQDPQFLISFYEKMQSDKGSIPDRFSAQQFSDYHSELNMSSLELGDSALYFCASSLGRYEQYFGPGTRLTVT.